One sample yielded the 13 T cell receptor beta chains listed below, sequenced in a study of blood T cell repertoires in COVID-19. Generated by immunoSEQ multiplex PCR, the TCRdb table keeps only in-frame clones and is missing some. Of fewer than 150,000 clones in the sample, 86% were seen once. The sequencing input was peripheral blood. The source is a man between 65 and 85 years old who had recovered from COVID-19.

The chain combines TRBV27 with TRBJ2-3, with 11 bases matching TRBD2. The CDR3 consists of 13 residues. V trimming: 7 bases; J trimming: 7 bases; junction bases outside the gene matches: 4. CDR1 is MNHEY, CDR2 SMNVEV, per germline (reference sequence). This CDR3 reads CASKLAGVHTQYF. CDR3 nucleotides: TGTGCCAGCAAACTAGCGGGAGTCCATACGCAGTATTTT.

CDR3 protein: CASKGGGQGAPGELFF. CDR3 sequence (DNA): TGTGCCAGTAAAGGAGGGGGACAGGGGGCGCCCGGGGAGCTGTTTTTT. The chain links TRBV19 to TRBJ2-2, with TRBD1 matching over 12 bases. J was trimmed by 6 bases and V by 7 bases; bases with no gene match: 9. The CDR3 loop spans 16 amino acids. Germline V lookup: CDR1 LNHDA, CDR2 SQIVND (reference sequence).

The chain joins TRBV5-1 to TRBJ1-1; 7 nucleotides agree with TRBD1. The J segment lost 5 bases and the V segment lost 4 bases, leaving 11 bases of the junction unmatched. CDR3 length: 15 amino acids. Germline CDR1 and CDR2: SGHRS and YFSETQ. The CDR3, as DNA: TGCGCCAGCAGCGACCTCGGCCAGGGGGGAACTGAAGCTTTCTTT. Amino acids: CASSDLGQGGTEAFF.

This chain connects TRBV9 to TRBJ1-3; the match to TRBD1 covers 8 bases. This CDR3 has 13 amino acids. CDR1 is SGDLS, CDR2 YYNGEE, per germline. The V gene end was trimmed by 0 bases and the J gene end by 11 bases; junction bases not matched to a gene: 4. The CDR3 sequence: CASSVEGQGPIYF. CDR3 nucleotide sequence: TGTGCCAGCAGCGTAGAAGGACAGGGACCCATATATTTT.

The chain has TRBV2 and TRBJ2-5, with 8 bases fitting TRBD2. Germline CDR1 is SNHLY and CDR2 is FYNNEI. V shed 7 bases and J 4 bases; nucleotides not matched to a gene: 8. The CDR3 is made up of 14 amino acids. CDR3 residues: CASTLGRAVETQYF. CDR3 bases: TGTGCCAGCACTCTCGGGAGGGCCGTAGAGACCCAGTACTTC.

The genes are TRBV19 and TRBJ1-3, with 8 bases that match TRBD1. With V trimmed by 7 bases and J by 0 bases, 2 bases remained unmatched. This CDR3 is built from 14 residues. Germline V gene data show CDR1 as LNHDA and CDR2 as SQIVND (reference sequence). CDR3: CASNTGGSGNTIYF. CDR3 DNA sequence: TGTGCCAGTAACACAGGGGGCTCTGGAAACACCATATATTTT.

The chain links TRBV2 to TRBJ2-5; maybe TRBD1 (8 bases). Trimming left V 6 bases short and J 4 bases short, with 18 bases between. The CDR3 totals 15 residues. Germline CDR1 is SNHLY and CDR2 is FYNNEI. CDR3 nucleotides: TGTGCCAGCAGCGGGAACAGGGGGGGTGGAGAGACCCAGTACTTC. Amino acids: CASSGNRGGGETQYF. Combining the CDR3 with reference TRBV2 and TRBJ2-5 gives the whole variable domain EPEVTQTPSHQVTQMGQEVILRCVPISNHLYFYWYRQILGQKVEFLVSFYNNEISEKSEIFDDQFSVERPDGSNFTLKIRSTKLEDSAMYFCASSGNRGGGETQYFGPGTRLLVL.

The CDR3 coding sequence is TGTGCCAGCAGCTTAGATCGGGGGGCCACAGATACGCAGTATTTT. Encoded protein: CASSLDRGATDTQYF. The chain has TRBV4-2 and TRBJ2-3; D may be TRBD2 (7 bases). The CDR3 has 15 amino acids. V was shortened by 5 bases and J by 2 bases, with 14 bases between the two germline ends. Germline V lookup: CDR1 LGHNA, CDR2 YNFKEQ.

The sample holds a few counts of this clone. This rearrangement joins TRBV2 to TRBJ1-5; 9 nucleotides line up with TRBD1. Germline V CDR1 and CDR2: SNHLY, FYNNEI. The CDR3 is 14 amino acids. V dropped 4 bases and J dropped 7; count of bases not matched to a gene: 5. CDR3 residues: CASSVQGAGQPQHF. In nucleotides, the CDR3 is TGTGCCAGCAGTGTACAGGGGGCAGGACAGCCCCAGCATTTT.

The chain links TRBV9 to TRBJ2-5, with D possibly TRBD1 on 5 matching bases. The CDR3 contains 15 residues. Germline CDR1 and CDR2: SGDLS and YYNGEE. The V and J ends lost 3 bases and 2 bases respectively, with 14 bases between them. The CDR3 DNA reads TGTGCCAGCAGCGCATGGGGCGGCTATCAAGAGACCCAGTACTTC. This translates into CASSAWGGYQETQYF. The complete variable domain, with remaining parts taken from reference TRBV9 and TRBJ2-5, reads DSGVTQTPKHLITATGQRVTLRCSPRSGDLSVYWYQQSLDQGLQFLIQYYNGEERAKGNILERFSAQQFPDLHSELNLSSLELGDSALYFCASSAWGGYQETQYFGPGTRLLVL.

The genes are TRBV6-2 or TRBV6-3 and TRBJ2-3; a weak D match, TRBD1 (6 bases). V was pared by 2 bases and J by 2 bases, with 14 bases between. The CDR3 totals 16 residues. Germline-derived CDR1 and CDR2 are MNHEY and SVGEGT. Here the CDR3 reads CASSYPGHTDTDTQYF. CDR3 sequence (DNA): TGTGCCAGCAGTTACCCGGGACACACCGACACAGATACGCAGTATTTT.

This rearrangement joins TRBV5-1 to TRBJ2-3; the D is unclear. Trimming removed 0 bases at V and 5 bases at J, with 4 bases between. This CDR3 contains 12 residues. The germline CDR1 and CDR2 sequences are SGHRS and YFSETQ. The CDR3 DNA follows: TGCGCCAGCAGCTTGGCCTTAGATACGCAGTATTTT. It codes for CASSLALDTQYF. Together with reference TRBV5-1 and TRBJ2-3, the CDR3 gives the full variable domain: KAGVTQTPRYLIKTRGQQVTLSCSPISGHRSVSWYQQTPGQGLQFLFEYFSETQRNKGNFPGRFSGRQFSNSRSEMNVSTLELGDSALYLCASSLALDTQYFGPGTRLTVL.

The rearrangement links TRBV9 to TRBJ1-6, with a possible D match to TRBD1 (6 bases). CDR3 length: 14 amino acids. Germline values: CDR1 SGDLS, CDR2 YYNGEE. Trimming removed 4 bases from V and 3 bases from J, with 8 bases in between. The CDR3: CASSSGHYNSPLHF. The CDR3 DNA follows: TGTGCCAGCAGCTCGGGACACTATAATTCACCCCTCCACTTT.